A selection of T cell receptor beta chains follows, all from one sample in a study of neoadjuvant anti-PD-1 for oral cavity cancer. Libraries were prepared by immunoSEQ multiplex PCR; TCRdb keeps only in-frame clonotypes and omits some of them. This repertoire shows around 14,000 clones, about three quarters found once; its top ten account for less than 3.5%. Specimen: PBMCs, collected after nivolumab (anti-PD-1) treatment. All receptors derive from a person between 40 and 85 years old with oral cavity squamous cell carcinoma. CDR3s include the opening cysteine and the closing phenylalanine or tryptophan. D genes are given only for firm matches.

>TRBV28|TRBD1
CASSRDRGGQPQHF
>TRBV10-3|TRBD1
CAITQGQGRQAFF
>TRBV7-2|.
CASSLGPSKGYTF
>TRBV10-2|TRBD1
CAVQGGNQPQHF
>TRBV27|TRBD2
CASSERTSSYNEQFF
>TRBV5-1|TRBD1
CASSQNDRGTEAFF
>TRBV10-3|.
CAISEYYEQYF
>TRBV2|.
CASSDSSNQPQHF
>TRBV6-1|TRBD2
CASMGLAGFYNEQFF
>TRBV7-7|.
CASSLGSSTDTQYF
>TRBV27|TRBD2
CASSGLAGGGTDTQYF
>TRBV5-4|.
CASSLVTQETQYF
>TRBV15|TRBD2
CATSREKTGGELGTQYF
>TRBV6-6|.
CASSSGTLGEKLFF
>TRBV5-6|TRBD2
CASSSAGTYNEQFF
>TRBV27|.
CASRLGGAGDNEQFF
>TRBV10-1|.
CASSESGSQKLFF
>TRBV5-1|TRBD2
CASSPKLAGAFSYEQYF
>TRBV30|.
CAWNPGQGIGTRGEQYF
>TRBV4-1|.
CASSQDLVAGTFYGYTF
>TRBV27|TRBD2
CASIQAGGGEQYF
>TRBV19|.
CASSIGYNEQFF
>TRBV19|.
CATPQWAGTNYGYTF
>TRBV11-2|.
CASSLVVNEKLFF
>TRBV28|TRBD1
CASSRDRFSYEQYF
>TRBV6-5|TRBD1
CASKTGGVYNSPLHF
>TRBV15|TRBD2
CATTPAGESYNEQFF
>TRBV25-1|.
CASSDTLAPSTDTQYF